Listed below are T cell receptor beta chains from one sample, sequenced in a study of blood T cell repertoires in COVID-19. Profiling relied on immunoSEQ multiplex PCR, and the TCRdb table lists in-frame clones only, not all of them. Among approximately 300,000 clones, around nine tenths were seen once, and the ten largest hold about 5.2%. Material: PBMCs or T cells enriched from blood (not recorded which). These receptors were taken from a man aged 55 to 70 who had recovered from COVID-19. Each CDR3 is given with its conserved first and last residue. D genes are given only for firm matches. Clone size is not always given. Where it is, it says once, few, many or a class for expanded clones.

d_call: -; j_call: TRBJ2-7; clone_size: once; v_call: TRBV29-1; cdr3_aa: CSVEEGALGVEQYF; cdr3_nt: TGCAGCGTTGAGGAGGGGGCCCTTGGAGTCGAGCAGTACTTC
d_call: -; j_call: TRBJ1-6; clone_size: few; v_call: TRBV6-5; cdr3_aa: CASSTRDSPLHF; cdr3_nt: TGTGCCAGCAGTACCAGGGATTCACCCCTCCACTTT
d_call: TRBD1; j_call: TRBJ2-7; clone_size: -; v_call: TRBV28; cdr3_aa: CASTVPGQFYEQYF; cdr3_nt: TGTGCCAGCACTGTTCCGGGACAGTTTTACGAGCAGTACTTC
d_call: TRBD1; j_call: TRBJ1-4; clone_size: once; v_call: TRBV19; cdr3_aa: CASSRPPRTGHDEKLFF; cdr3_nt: TGTGCCAGTAGTCGCCCCCCCCGGACAGGGCATGATGAAAAACTGTTTTTT
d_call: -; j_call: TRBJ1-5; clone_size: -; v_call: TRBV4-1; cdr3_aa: CASSLNYITGTNSNQPQHF; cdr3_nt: TGCGCCAGCAGCCTAAACTACATAACCGGGACAAATAGCAATCAGCCCCAGCATTTT
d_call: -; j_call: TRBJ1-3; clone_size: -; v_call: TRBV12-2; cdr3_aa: CASRTRTGAGNTIYF; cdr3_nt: TGTGCAAGTCGCACCCGAACAGGGGCTGGAAACACCATATATTTT
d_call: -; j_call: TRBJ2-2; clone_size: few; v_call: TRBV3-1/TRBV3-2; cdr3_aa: CASSQEGTALPRAGELFF; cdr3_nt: TGTGCCAGCAGCCAAGAGGGGACTGCACTTCCCCGGGCCGGGGAGCTGTTTTTT
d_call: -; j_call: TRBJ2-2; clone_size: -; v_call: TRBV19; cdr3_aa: CASSIDLRVRHQTGTGELFF; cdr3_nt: TGTGCCAGTAGTATAGATCTGAGGGTGAGGCACCAAACGGGAACCGGGGAGCTGTTTTTT
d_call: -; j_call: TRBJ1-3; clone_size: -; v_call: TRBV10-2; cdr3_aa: CASLENTIYF; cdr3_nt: TGCGCCAGCTTAGAAAACACCATATATTTT
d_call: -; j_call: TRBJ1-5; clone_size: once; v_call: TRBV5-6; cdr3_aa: CASSLKHRDTFSNQPQHF; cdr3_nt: TGTGCCAGCAGCTTGAAACACCGGGACACCTTTAGCAATCAGCCCCAGCATTTT
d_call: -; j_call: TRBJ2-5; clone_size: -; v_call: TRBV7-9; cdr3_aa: CASSLSLGGETQYF; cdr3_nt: TGTGCCAGCAGCTTAAGTCTCGGTGGAGAGACCCAGTACTTC
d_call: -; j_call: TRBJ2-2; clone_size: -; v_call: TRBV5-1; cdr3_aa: CASSLGLAPGELFF; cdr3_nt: TGCGCCAGCAGCTTGGGATTAGCCCCCGGGGAGCTGTTTTTT
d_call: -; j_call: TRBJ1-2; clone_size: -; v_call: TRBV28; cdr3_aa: CASSMKPGRGYTF; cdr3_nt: TGTGCCAGCAGTATGAAACCAGGGCGAGGCTACACCTTC
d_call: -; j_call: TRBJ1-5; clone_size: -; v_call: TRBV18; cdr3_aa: CASSLQGNQPQHF; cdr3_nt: TGTGCCAGCTCTCTCCAGGGAAATCAGCCCCAGCATTTT
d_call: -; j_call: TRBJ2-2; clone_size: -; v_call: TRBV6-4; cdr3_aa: CASSGYPRDGTGELFF; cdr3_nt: TGTGCCAGCAGTGGTTATCCCAGGGATGGCACCGGGGAGCTGTTTTTT
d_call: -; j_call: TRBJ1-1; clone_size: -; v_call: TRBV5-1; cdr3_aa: CASSFTTLNTEAFF; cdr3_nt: TGCGCCAGCAGCTTTACGACACTGAACACTGAAGCTTTCTTT
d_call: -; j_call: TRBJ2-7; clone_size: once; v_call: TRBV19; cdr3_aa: CASSSLAGSPYEQYF; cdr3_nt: TGTGCCAGTAGTTCCCTGGCGGGATCCCCCTACGAGCAGTACTTC
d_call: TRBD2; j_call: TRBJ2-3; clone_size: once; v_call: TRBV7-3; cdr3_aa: CASSSRTSGRVGTQYF; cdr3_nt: TGTGCCAGCAGCAGCCGGACTAGCGGGAGAGTTGGTACGCAGTATTTT
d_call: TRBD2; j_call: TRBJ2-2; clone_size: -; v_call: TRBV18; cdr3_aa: CASSPGTSGRSSGELFF; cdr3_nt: TGTGCCAGCTCACCGGGAACTAGCGGGAGATCTAGCGGGGAGCTGTTTTTT
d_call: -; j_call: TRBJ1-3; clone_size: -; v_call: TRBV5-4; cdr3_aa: CASSLERGETGNTIYF; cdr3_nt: TGTGCCAGCAGCTTGGAGCGGGGGGAAACTGGAAACACCATATATTTT
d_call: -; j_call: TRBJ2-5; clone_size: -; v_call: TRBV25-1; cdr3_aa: CASSEPLVDRLETQYF; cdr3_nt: TGTGCCAGCAGTGAACCCCTCGTCGACAGGCTCGAGACCCAGTACTTC
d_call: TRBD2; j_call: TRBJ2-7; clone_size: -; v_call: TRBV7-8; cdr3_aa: CASSLRVTSGPSYEQYF; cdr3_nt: TGTGCCAGCAGCTTGCGCGTGACTAGCGGACCCTCCTACGAGCAGTACTTC
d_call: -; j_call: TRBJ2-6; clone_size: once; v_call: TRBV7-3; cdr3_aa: CASSLTILPAGGANVLTF; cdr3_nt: TGTGCCAGCAGCTTAACGATTTTACCGGCGGGAGGGGCCAACGTCCTGACTTTC
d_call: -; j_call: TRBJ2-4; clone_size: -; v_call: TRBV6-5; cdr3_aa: CASKHPTGSKNIQYF; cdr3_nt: TGTGCCAGCAAACATCCCACAGGGTCCAAAAACATTCAGTACTTC
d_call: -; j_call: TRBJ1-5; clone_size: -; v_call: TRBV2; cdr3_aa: CASSEGGVHLGHF; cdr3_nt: TGTGCCAGCAGTGAGGGGGGTGTCCACCTAGGGCATTTT
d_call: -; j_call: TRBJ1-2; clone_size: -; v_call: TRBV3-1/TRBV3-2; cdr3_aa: CASSQASEGYTF; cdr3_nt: TGTGCCAGCAGCCAAGCCTCAGAAGGCTACACCTTC
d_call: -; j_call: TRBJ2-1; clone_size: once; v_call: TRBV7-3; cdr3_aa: CASSSAGRGNEQFF; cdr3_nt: TGTGCCAGCAGCTCTGCAGGGAGGGGGAATGAGCAGTTCTTC
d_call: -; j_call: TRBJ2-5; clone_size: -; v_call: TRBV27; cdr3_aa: CASSVEGVRETQYF; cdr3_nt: TGTGCCAGCAGTGTCGAGGGGGTGAGGGAGACCCAGTACTTC
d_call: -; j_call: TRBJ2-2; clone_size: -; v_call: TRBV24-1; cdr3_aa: CATSAEGRGTGELFF; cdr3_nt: TGTGCCACCAGTGCGGAGGGCCGGGGCACCGGGGAGCTGTTTTTT
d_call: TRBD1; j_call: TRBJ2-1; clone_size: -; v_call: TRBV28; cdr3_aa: CASSLGDRAYNEQFF; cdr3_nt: TGTGCCAGCAGTTTGGGGGACAGGGCTTACAATGAGCAGTTCTTC
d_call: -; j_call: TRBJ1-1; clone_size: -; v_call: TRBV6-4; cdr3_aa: CASSDRAFF; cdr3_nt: TGTGCCAGCAGTGACCGAGCTTTCTTT